This TCR beta chain is drawn from a study of breast tumors, draining lymph nodes, adjacent tissues (dated by TCRdb to 2016 to 2017). Describing the broader study: The study compared TCR beta repertoires across tumor, adjacent nontumor tissue and axillary lymph nodes from breast cancer patients. The study aimed to assess the relationships and possible T-cell exchange between tumor, surrounding tissue and draining lymph node repertoires in human breast cancer. Overall study outcomes, separate from this receptor: In luminal-like breast cancer, tumor and nontumor tissue repertoires resembled each other significantly more than in basal-like breast cancer. Rather than being directly demonstrated, the conclusion that tumor T cells originate in lymph nodes was presented as consistent with a hypothesis. Tumor T-cell repertoires showed less diversity than lymph node repertoires and more diversity than nontumor tissue repertoires, and tumor T-cell repertoires showed preferential V and J gene usage. The data were judged consistent with most tumor T cells deriving from the lymph node and then expanding within tumor tissue.

Details on this clonotype: The target of this receptor is not known. This may come from a read error, since a much larger clone is one base off.

The instrument given in TCRdb is Illumina HiSeq 2000. Multiplex PCR amplification was used to build the TCR beta chain libraries. The amplified TCR beta chain products were analyzed by high-throughput sequencing. TCRdb itself trimmed the public reads at Q25 with fastp, ran MiXCR and retained productive beta chains. Records with the same CDR3 protein are collapsed into one entry carrying the most frequent genes and DNA. This sample comprises some 53,000 distinct CDR3 sequences, less than 55% of them detected only once. Together, the top ten hold 10% of the sample. The sequence was collected from a female donor with breast cancer. Some clones in this sample may be carry-over from other donors' samples. The source material was breast tumor tissue.

The DNA reads as follows: TGTGCCTGGAACGATGGAGCGGGCGCTCCGAACACCGGGGAGCTGTTTTTT. It codes for CAWNDGAGAPNTGELFF. The chain is encoded by TRBV30 joined to TRBJ2-2; TRBD2 is a possible D gene, resting on 6 matching bases. From a lookup of the germline V gene (reference sequence), CDR1 and CDR2 are GTSNPN and SVGIG. Measured from the cysteine to the phenylalanine, the CDR3 is 17 residues long. This entry keeps only the CDR3 DNA: 51 bases, framed from base 1. Relative to germline, V is 4 bases shorter and J is 0 bases shorter, with 18 bases between their ends.